These 27 T cell receptor beta chains were all obtained from the same sample, sequenced in a study of T cells in Graves' hyperthyroidism and ophthalmopathy. Using RNA transcripts as the source, TCR beta CDR3 regions were amplified. TCR CDR3 underwent first-round RT-PCR with the HTBI primer set. From the multiplex PCR reads, TCRdb called clonotypes with MiXCR, one entry per CDR3 protein. The sample lists about 560,000 distinct CDR3 sequences; about a sixth were seen once. The sample comprised blood. The receptor source for this set is a woman aged 18-29 years with Graves' hyperthyroidism.

The genes are TRBV25-1 and TRBJ2-1, with a weak D call TRBD2 (5 bases). The CDR3 has 14 residues. CDR1 MGHDK and CDR2 SYGVNS come from the germline V gene. Deletions cut 4 bases from V and 9 bases from J, with 16 bases between. The CDR3 sequence: CASSAQRGLLEQFF. CDR3 DNA: TGTGCCAGCAGTGCCCAGCGCGGGCTACTTGAGCAGTTCTTC.

As DNA, the CDR3 is TGTGCCAGCAGTATTAAAGGGTACGGTATGAACACTGAAGCTTTCTTT. This translates into CASSIKGYGMNTEAFF. This sequence joins TRBV7-6 and TRBJ1-1; the D is unclear. The CDR3 totals 16 residues. CDR1 and CDR2 (germline): SGHVS, FNYEAQ. The V and J ends lost 6 bases and 0 bases respectively, with 17 bases between them.

The V and J genes are TRBV2 and TRBJ1-4; D uncertain. Looked up from germline, CDR1 is SNHLY and CDR2 is FYNNEI. Trimming removed 7 bases at V and 3 bases at J, with 9 bases between. This CDR3 has 13 amino acids. This CDR3 reads CASNVWSNEKLFF. CDR3 in DNA: TGTGCCAGCAACGTCTGGTCTAATGAAAAACTGTTTTTT.

This clonotype occurred a few times. V is TRBV27 and J is TRBJ2-7, with TRBD2 as a possible D gene (6 bases). V was pared by 9 bases and J by 5 bases, with 17 bases between. The CDR3 covers 13 residues. Germline V CDR1 and CDR2: MNHEY, SMNVEV (reference sequence). CDR3 bases: TGTGCCAGTCGGAGTGGAGGGCGCAACGAGCAGTACTTC. Translation gives CASRSGGRNEQYF.

V and J are TRBV12-3 or TRBV12-4 and TRBJ2-2, with 9 bases aligning to TRBD1. Trimming removed 3 bases from V and 2 bases from J; junction bases left unmatched: 4. The CDR3 spans 16 residues. CDR3 bases: TGTGCCAGCAGTTTCGGACAGGGGATAAACACCGGGGAGCTGTTTTTT. Protein sequence: CASSFGQGINTGELFF.

This clonotype showed up many times. The chain carries TRBV12-3 or TRBV12-4 and TRBJ1-1, with TRBD1 matching over 9 bases. J lost 5 bases, V lost 5 bases, and 9 bases had no gene match. The CDR3 loop spans 15 amino acids. This CDR3 reads CASSEQQGAVTEAFF. In DNA form, the CDR3 reads TGTGCCAGCAGTGAACAACAGGGGGCAGTAACTGAAGCTTTCTTT.

The V and J genes are TRBV10-3 and TRBJ1-2; D is unclear. The CDR3 runs to 13 residues. Trimming pared 2 bases from V and 3 bases from J, leaving 7 bases between. The V gene's germline CDR1 is ENHRY and CDR2 SYGVKD. CDR3 residues: CAISETFDYGYTF. In nucleotides, the CDR3 is TGTGCCATCAGTGAGACGTTTGACTATGGCTACACCTTC.

This chain links TRBV6-2 or TRBV6-3 with TRBJ2-7; no reliable D call. Germline lookup yields CDR1 MNHEY and CDR2 SVGEGT. This CDR3 spans 12 amino acids. V lost 2 bases and J lost 4, with 6 bases in between. The DNA for the CDR3 is TGTGCCAGCAGTTACAATGTGTACGAGCAGTACTTC. It yields the protein CASSYNVYEQYF.

This clonotype has ten or more counts. This sequence joins TRBV28 and TRBJ2-5; 8 bases are a match to TRBD2. The V segment lost 5 bases and the J segment 4 bases; nucleotides outside the gene matches: 9. Germline-derived CDR1 and CDR2 are MDHEN and SYDVKM. The CDR3 is 15 residues long. This CDR3 is CASSLDYREGETQYF. CDR3 bases: TGTGCCAGCAGTCTCGACTATCGGGAGGGAGAGACCCAGTACTTC.

The rearrangement uses TRBV19 and TRBJ2-5; TRBD1 agrees at 8 bases. In germline, CDR1 is LNHDA, CDR2 SQIVND (reference sequence). This CDR3 spans 14 amino acids. The junction had 7 bases not matched to a gene; V was cut back by 5 bases and J by 5 bases. In DNA, the CDR3 is TGTGCCAGTAGTGTCGGACAGGGAAGGGAGACCCAGTACTTC. The encoded protein is CASSVGQGRETQYF. Variable domain in full (rest from reference TRBV19 and TRBJ2-5): DGGITQSPKYLFRKEGQNVTLSCEQNLNHDAMYWYRQDPGQGLRLIYYSQIVNDFQKGDIAEGYSVSREKKESFPLTVTSAQKNPTAFYLCASSVGQGRETQYFGPGTRLLVL.

In its sample, this clonotype was seen many times. The rearrangement uses TRBV7-6 and TRBJ2-5; 9 bases map to TRBD2. V shed 5 bases and J 5 bases; nucleotides not matched to a gene: 6. The CDR3 is 14 residues long. Germline-derived CDR1 and CDR2 are SGHVS and FNYEAQ. The CDR3 reads CASSVSGGVETQYF. CDR3 DNA sequence: TGTGCCAGCAGCGTTAGCGGGGGAGTCGAGACCCAGTACTTC.

A remark on this clonotype: Its ends do not fully match the called genes, so a read error is possible. The rearrangement links TRBV13 to TRBJ2-5; D not certain. CDR1 PRHDT and CDR2 FYEKMQ come from the germline V gene (reference sequence). This CDR3 is built from 14 residues. CDR3 sequence reads: CASSERRTAETQCF. The CDR3 DNA reads as TGTGCCAGCAGCGAGAGGCGCACAGCAGAGACCCAGTGCTTC.

This clonotype was seen ten or more times. The V call is TRBV7-9, the J call TRBJ2-3; D may be TRBD2 (6 bases). Trimming stripped 3 bases from V and 3 bases from J, with 10 bases between. Germline-derived CDR1 and CDR2 are SEHNR and FQNEAQ (reference sequence). This CDR3 comprises 14 residues. CDR3 DNA: TGTGCCAGCAGCTTCCCGGGGGTGACAGATACGCAGTATTTT. Amino acid sequence: CASSFPGVTDTQYF. The complete variable domain, with remaining parts taken from reference TRBV7-9 and TRBJ2-3, reads DTGVSQNPRHKITKRGQNVTFRCDPISEHNRLYWYRQTLGQGPEFLTYFQNEAQLEKSRLLSDRFSAERPKGSFSTLEIQRTEQGDSAMYLCASSFPGVTDTQYFGPGTRLTVL.

Many counts were recorded for this clonotype. The V gene is TRBV29-1, the J gene TRBJ1-1; a weak D match, TRBD1 (5 bases). V lost 4 bases, J lost 0 bases, and 12 bases lay in between. The length of the CDR3 is 14 residues. Per germline, CDR1 SQVTM and CDR2 ANQGSEA. In DNA, the CDR3 is TGCAGCGTTGTAGACAGAGCTATGAACACTGAAGCTTTCTTT. It yields the protein CSVVDRAMNTEAFF.

At least ten counts were recorded for this clonotype. V gene TRBV28 combines with J gene TRBJ2-3; no firm D call. Trimming left V 3 bases short and J 0 bases short, with 4 bases between. Per the germline V gene, CDR1 is MDHEN and CDR2 is SYDVKM. The CDR3 consists of 13 residues. For the CDR3, the DNA is TGTGCCAGCAGTTTGGACAGCACAGATACGCAGTATTTT. The encoded protein is CASSLDSTDTQYF.

This clonotype has at least ten counts. The chain uses TRBV2 and TRBJ2-7; tentatively, D is TRBD1 or TRBD2 (6 bases each). This CDR3 spans 14 amino acids. Deletions cut 8 bases from V and 5 bases from J, with 19 bases between. Germline V CDR1 and CDR2: SNHLY, FYNNEI. Written as DNA, the CDR3 is TGTGCCAGCGAAACCCGGGGGCAGGGTCACGAGCAGTACTTC. Translation gives CASETRGQGHEQYF.

CDR3 DNA: TGTGCCAGCAGCTTAGGGGTGGGACAGGGATACACTGAAGCTTTCTTT. It specifies CASSLGVGQGYTEAFF. This chain joins TRBV7-9 and TRBJ1-1; 9 bases map to TRBD1. Germline V gene data show CDR1 as SEHNR and CDR2 as FQNEAQ (reference sequence). The CDR3 consists of 16 residues. With V trimmed by 1 base and J by 3 bases, 6 bases remained unmatched.

The genes are TRBV12-3 or TRBV12-4 and TRBJ1-6; TRBD1 agrees at 8 bases. The CDR3 is 15 residues long. V was pared by 6 bases and J by 1 base, with 2 bases of the junction left unmatched. This CDR3 reads CASSDRGSYNSPLHF. As DNA, the CDR3 is TGTGCCAGCAGCGACAGGGGTTCCTATAATTCACCCCTCCACTTT.

This clonotype was counted many times. V and J are TRBV20-1 and TRBJ2-3, with D possibly matching TRBD1 (6 bases). V dropped 6 bases and J dropped 7 bases, with 17 bases sitting between them. The CDR3 is made up of 13 amino acids. CDR1 is DFQATT and CDR2 is SNEGSKA in the germline V gene (reference sequence). CDR3 in DNA: TGCAGTGCCCTAGGAGACGGGACATATACGCAGTATTTT. Protein sequence: CSALGDGTYTQYF.

At least ten counts were recorded for this clonotype. The V call is TRBV6-5, the J call TRBJ2-3; TRBD2 agrees at 7 bases. CDR1 is MNHEY and CDR2 is SVGAGI in the germline V gene. Unmatched junction bases numbered 9, after V lost 0 bases and J lost 3 bases. The CDR3 is 17 amino acids. The CDR3 nucleotides are TGTGCCAGCAGTTACTCGGGGATAGCGGGCTTAACAGATACGCAGTATTTT. It encodes CASSYSGIAGLTDTQYF.

This clonotype has only a few counts. The genes are TRBV2 and TRBJ1-4, with D possibly matching TRBD1 (5 bases). Trimming removed 7 bases from V and 8 bases from J, with 11 bases in between. Germline CDR1 and CDR2: SNHLY and FYNNEI. The CDR3 runs 12 residues. In nucleotides, the CDR3 is TGTGCCAGCATCGGGGGGGACGAAAAACTGTTTTTT. As protein: CASIGGDEKLFF.

The chain couples TRBV12-5 to TRBJ2-7; D gene unclear. The CDR3 sequence is 12 residues long. Between the trimmed V and J ends, which lost 5 bases and 4 bases, there was a span of 9 bases. Looked up from germline, CDR1 is LGHNT and CDR2 is FRNRAP. The chain's CDR3 is CASGPKQYEQYF. The CDR3 DNA sequence: TGTGCTAGTGGTCCAAAACAGTACGAGCAGTACTTC.

This clonotype was seen repeatedly, ten times or more. The genes are TRBV5-6 and TRBJ2-3, with 7 positions matching TRBD2. The J segment lost 0 bases and the V segment lost 4 bases, leaving 8 bases of the junction unmatched. Looked up from germline, CDR1 is SGHDT and CDR2 is YYEEEE. CDR3 length: 16 amino acids. CDR3 residues: CASSPLADPSTDTQYF. CDR3 DNA sequence: TGTGCCAGCAGCCCTCTAGCGGACCCTAGCACAGATACGCAGTATTTT. Based on the CDR3 plus reference TRBV5-6 and TRBJ2-3, the full variable domain is DAGVTQSPTHLIKTRGQQVTLRCSPKSGHDTVSWYQQALGQGPQFIFQYYEEEERQRGNFPDRFSGHQFPNYSSELNVNALLLGDSALYLCASSPLADPSTDTQYFGPGTRLTVL.

In regard to this clonotype: Germline and junction disagree at one end, which may indicate a read error. The V call is TRBV6-5, the J call TRBJ1-4, with 8 bases identical to TRBD1. Looked up from germline, CDR1 is MNHEY and CDR2 is SVGAGI. This CDR3 has 17 amino acids. The CDR3 bases are TGTGCCAGCAGTTACTCCTGGGGACAGGCAACTAATGAAAAGCTGTTTTTT. This codes for CASSYSWGQATNEKLFF.

The table lists this clonotype with a few counts. The V and J genes are TRBV5-1 and TRBJ1-1, with a tentative D call TRBD1 (6 bases). The CDR3 length is 17 residues. V gave up 2 bases and J gave up 5 bases, with 22 bases separating them. Germline V gene sequence: CDR1 SGHRS, CDR2 YFSETQ. The DNA of the CDR3 is TGCGCCAGCAGCTTACCGAGACAGGACCCAAGGAGGACTGAAGCTTTCTTT. This codes for CASSLPRQDPRRTEAFF.

This clonotype was observed at least ten times. The chain joins TRBV7-2 to TRBJ1-2; D perhaps matches TRBD1 (5 bases). V lost 5 bases and J 4 bases, leaving 17 bases between the germline ends. This CDR3 has 15 amino acids. CDR1 SGHTA and CDR2 FQGNSA come from the germline V gene. The CDR3: CASSEPGGAGYGYTF. CDR3 DNA sequence: TGTGCCAGCAGCGAACCAGGAGGGGCCGGCTATGGCTACACCTTC.

V usage is TRBV25-1 and J usage is TRBJ1-1; 9 bases are shared with TRBD1. CDR1 is MGHDK and CDR2 is SYGVNS in the germline V gene. CDR3 size: 15 residues. Trimming removed 8 bases from V and 5 bases from J; junction bases left unmatched: 12. The CDR3 sequence is CASLDLTGGRTEAFF. In DNA form, the CDR3 reads TGTGCCAGCCTCGATTTGACAGGGGGTCGGACTGAAGCTTTCTTT. Full variable domain (rest looked up from reference TRBV25-1 and TRBJ1-1): EADIYQTPRYLVIGTGKKITLECSQTMGHDKMYWYQQDPGMELHLIHYSYGVNSTEKGDLSSESTVSRIRTEHFPLTLESARPSHTSQYLCASLDLTGGRTEAFFGQGTRLTVV.